This T cell receptor (beta chain) originates from a study of T cell responses to AZD1222 COVID-19 vaccine. On the study more broadly: Pooling of second doses given at about 4 or about 12 weeks was done. Study observations and caveats: Donors, mostly white British, included more females; clonal diversity was possibly underestimated. In the spike-specific TCR repertoire, nearly half reportedly target unmutated variant regions.

As regards this clone: Its antigen is still unknown.

Profiling relied on immunoSEQ multiplex PCR, and the TCRdb table lists in-frame clones only, not all of them. Among 130,000 or so clones listed, 90% were seen once. The CDR3 has 15 residues. Germline V gives CDR1 KGHSH, CDR2 LQKENI. V lost 6 bases, J lost 5 bases, and 11 bases stayed unmatched. The sequence derives from an adult in good health. The specimen was peripheral blood, collected on day 0 of AZD1222 vaccination. The chain combines TRBV18 with TRBJ2-5; 8 bases are a match to TRBD1. CDR3 region: CASSLAPQGDETQYF. DNA of the CDR3: TGTGCCAGCTCCCTCGCCCCACAGGGGGACGAGACCCAGTACTTC. The whole variable domain, filled in from reference TRBV18 and TRBJ2-5, reads NAGVMQNPRHLVRRRGQEARLRCSPMKGHSHVYWYRQLPEEGLKFMVYLQKENIIDESGMPKERFSAEFPKEGPSILRIQQVVRGDSAAYFCASSLAPQGDETQYFGPGTRLLVL.